This T cell receptor beta chain was recorded in a study of blood T cells in healthy people across ages. Looking at the study overall: Template switching captured about one barcoded beta molecule per two T cells.

The CDR3 consists of 13 residues. Trimming removed 6 bases at V and 3 bases at J, with 11 bases between. Germline V lookup: CDR1 MNHNS, CDR2 SASEGT. To note about this clonotype: Its target is unknown.

General study points: Older age coincided with a roughly linear decline in TCR beta diversity per million T cells.

Primers used in a second PCR of about 7 to 12 cycles were a sample-barcoded 5' primer and a J-beta primer mix. TCRdb processed the 5' RACE reads anew with MiXCR; each CDR3 protein has one entry. The sample lists around 1.1 million distinct CDR3 sequences; more than 30% were seen once. J is TRBJ1-1 and V is TRBV6-1; D remains unclear. The clonotype comes from a man aged 18 to 30 in good health. Sequenced material: blood. CDR3 nucleotide sequence: TGTGCCAGCAGGAAGGAAGAGGACACTGAAGCTTTCTTT. Translation: CASRKEEDTEAFF.